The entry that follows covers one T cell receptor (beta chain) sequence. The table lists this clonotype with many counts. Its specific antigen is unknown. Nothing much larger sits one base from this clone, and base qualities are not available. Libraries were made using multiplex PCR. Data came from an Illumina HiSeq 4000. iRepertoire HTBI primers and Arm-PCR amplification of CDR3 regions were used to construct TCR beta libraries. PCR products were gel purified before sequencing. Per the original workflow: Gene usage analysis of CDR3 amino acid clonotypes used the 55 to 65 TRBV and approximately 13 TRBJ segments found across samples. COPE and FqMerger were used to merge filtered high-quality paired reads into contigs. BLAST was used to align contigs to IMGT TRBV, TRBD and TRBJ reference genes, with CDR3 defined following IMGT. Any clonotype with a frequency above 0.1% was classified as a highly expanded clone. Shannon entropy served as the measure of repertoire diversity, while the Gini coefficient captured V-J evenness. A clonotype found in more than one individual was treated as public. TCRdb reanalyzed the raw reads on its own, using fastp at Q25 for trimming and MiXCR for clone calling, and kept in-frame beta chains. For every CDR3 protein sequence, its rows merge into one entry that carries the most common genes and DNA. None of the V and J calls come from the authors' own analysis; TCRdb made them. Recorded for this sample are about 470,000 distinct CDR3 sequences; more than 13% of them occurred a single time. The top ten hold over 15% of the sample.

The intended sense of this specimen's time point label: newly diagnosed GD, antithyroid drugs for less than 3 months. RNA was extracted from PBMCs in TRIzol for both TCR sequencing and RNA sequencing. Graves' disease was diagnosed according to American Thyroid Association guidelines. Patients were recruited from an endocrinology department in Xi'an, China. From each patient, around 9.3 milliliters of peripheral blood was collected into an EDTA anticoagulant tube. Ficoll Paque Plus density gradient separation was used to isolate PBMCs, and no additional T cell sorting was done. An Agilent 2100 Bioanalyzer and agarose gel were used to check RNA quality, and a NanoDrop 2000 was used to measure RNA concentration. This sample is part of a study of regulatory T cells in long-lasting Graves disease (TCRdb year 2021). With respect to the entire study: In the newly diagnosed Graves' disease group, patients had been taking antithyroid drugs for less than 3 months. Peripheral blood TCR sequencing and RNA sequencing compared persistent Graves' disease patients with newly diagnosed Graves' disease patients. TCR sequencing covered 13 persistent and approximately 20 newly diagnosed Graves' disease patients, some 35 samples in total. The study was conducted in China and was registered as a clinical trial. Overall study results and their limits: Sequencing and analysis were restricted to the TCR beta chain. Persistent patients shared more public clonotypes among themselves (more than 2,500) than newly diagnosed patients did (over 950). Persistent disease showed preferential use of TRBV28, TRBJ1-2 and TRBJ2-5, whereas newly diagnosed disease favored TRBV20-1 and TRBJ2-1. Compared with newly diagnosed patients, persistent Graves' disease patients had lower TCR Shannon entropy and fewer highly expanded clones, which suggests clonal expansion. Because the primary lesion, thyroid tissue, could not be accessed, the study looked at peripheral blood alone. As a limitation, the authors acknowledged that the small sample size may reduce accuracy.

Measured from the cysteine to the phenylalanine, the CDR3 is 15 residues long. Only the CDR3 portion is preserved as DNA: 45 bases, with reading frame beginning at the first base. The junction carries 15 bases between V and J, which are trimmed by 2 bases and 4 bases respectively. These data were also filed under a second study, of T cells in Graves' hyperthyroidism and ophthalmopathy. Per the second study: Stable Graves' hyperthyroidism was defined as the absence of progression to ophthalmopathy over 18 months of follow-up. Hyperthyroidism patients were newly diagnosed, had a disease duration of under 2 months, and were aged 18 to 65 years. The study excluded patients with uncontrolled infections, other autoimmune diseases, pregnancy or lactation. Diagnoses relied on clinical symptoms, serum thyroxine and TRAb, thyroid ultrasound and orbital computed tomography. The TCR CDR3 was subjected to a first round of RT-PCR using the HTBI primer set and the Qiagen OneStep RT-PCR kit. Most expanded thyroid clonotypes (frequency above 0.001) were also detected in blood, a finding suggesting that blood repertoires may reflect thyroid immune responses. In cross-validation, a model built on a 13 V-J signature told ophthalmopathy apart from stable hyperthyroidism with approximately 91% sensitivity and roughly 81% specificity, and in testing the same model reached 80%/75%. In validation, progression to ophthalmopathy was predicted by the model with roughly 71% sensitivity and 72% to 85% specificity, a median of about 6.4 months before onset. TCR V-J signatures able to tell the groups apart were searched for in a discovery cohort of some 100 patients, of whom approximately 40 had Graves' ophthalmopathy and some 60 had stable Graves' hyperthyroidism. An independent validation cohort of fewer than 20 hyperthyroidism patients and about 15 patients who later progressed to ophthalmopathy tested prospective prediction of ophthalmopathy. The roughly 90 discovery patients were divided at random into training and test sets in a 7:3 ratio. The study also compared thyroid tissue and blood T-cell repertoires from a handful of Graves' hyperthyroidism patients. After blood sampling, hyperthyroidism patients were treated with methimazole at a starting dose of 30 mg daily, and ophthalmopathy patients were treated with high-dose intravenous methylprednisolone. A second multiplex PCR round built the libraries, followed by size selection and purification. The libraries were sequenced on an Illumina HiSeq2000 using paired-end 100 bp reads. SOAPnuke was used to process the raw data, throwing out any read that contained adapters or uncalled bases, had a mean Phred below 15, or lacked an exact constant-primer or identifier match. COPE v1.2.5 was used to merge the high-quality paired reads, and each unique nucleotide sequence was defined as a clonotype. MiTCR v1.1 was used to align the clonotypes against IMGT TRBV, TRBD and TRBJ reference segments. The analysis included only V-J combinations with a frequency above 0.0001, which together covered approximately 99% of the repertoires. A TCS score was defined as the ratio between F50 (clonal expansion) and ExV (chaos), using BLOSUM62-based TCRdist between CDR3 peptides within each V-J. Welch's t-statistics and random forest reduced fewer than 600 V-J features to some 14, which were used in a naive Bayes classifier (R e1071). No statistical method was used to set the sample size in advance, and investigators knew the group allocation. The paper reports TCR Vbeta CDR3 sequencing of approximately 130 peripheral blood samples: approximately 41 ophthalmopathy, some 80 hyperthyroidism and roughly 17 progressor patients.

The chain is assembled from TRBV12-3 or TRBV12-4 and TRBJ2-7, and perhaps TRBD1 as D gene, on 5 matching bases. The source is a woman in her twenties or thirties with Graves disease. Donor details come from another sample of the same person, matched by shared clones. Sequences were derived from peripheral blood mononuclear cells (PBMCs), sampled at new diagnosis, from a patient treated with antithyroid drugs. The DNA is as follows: TGTGCCAGCAGTTTATCGCTAGGGGTGGTATACGAGCAGTACTTC. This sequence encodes CASSLSLGVVYEQYF.